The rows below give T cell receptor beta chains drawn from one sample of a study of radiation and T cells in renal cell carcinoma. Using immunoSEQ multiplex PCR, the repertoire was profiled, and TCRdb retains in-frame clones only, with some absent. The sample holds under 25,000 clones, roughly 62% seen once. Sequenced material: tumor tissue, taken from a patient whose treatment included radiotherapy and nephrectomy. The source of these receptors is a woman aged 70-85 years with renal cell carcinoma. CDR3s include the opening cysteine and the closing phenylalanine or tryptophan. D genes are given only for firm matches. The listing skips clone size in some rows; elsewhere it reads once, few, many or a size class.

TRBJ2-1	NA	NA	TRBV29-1	TGCAGCGTTGAAATGGCAGGGTGGGAGTATAAGGAGCAGTTCTTC	CSVEMAGWEYKEQFF
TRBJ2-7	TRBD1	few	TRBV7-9	TGTGCCAGCAGCTCCGGGACAGGGCGTCGAGAGCAGTACTTC	CASSSGTGRREQYF
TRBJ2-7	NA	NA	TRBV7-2	TGTGCCAGCAGCTTAGTTGGACAGAGCCCACTATCCGACTTC	CASSLVGQSPLSDF
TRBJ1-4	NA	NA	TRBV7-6	TGTGCCAGCAGCTTAGTCGAGGAGATTAATGAAAAACTGTTTTTT	CASSLVEEINEKLFF
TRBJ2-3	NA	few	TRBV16	TGTGCCAGCAGCCCGACGATCACAGATACGCAGTATTTT	CASSPTITDTQYF
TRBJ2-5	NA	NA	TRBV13	TGTGCCAGCAGCTCAACAGAGACCCAGTACTTC	CASSSTETQYF
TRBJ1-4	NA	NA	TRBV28	TGTGCCAGCAGATCCCGGGCCCTCCCGGGAGCTAATGAAAAACTGTTTTTT	CASRSRALPGANEKLFF
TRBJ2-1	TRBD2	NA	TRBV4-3	TGCGCCAGCAGCCAAGGTACTAGCGGGGGGGCCTTTGAGCAGTTCTTC	CASSQGTSGGAFEQFF
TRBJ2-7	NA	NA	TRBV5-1	TGCGCCAGCAGCAGGCAGGGGAGGGACGAGCAGTACTTC	CASSRQGRDEQYF
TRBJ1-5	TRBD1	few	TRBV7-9	TGTGCCAGCAGCTCGACGGACAGGGGCAATCAGCCCCAGCATTTT	CASSSTDRGNQPQHF
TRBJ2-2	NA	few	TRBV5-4	TGTGCCAGCAGCTCCTCAGGGAGGCACACCGGGGAGCTGTTTTTT	CASSSSGRHTGELFF
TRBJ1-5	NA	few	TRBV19	TGTGCCAGTAGTACCCCCGGGGGCAGCAATCAGCCCCAGCATTTT	CASSTPGGSNQPQHF
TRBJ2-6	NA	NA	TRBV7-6	TGTGCCAGCAGCTTACAAATCCCGCGCTCTGGGGCCAACGTCCTGACTTTC	CASSLQIPRSGANVLTF
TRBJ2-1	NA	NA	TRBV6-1	TGTGCCAGCAGTGGTAGGGAGTTCTTC	CASSGREFF
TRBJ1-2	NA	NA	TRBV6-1	TGTGCCAGCAGTGAGGGGGAGGCGGAGCCTTATGGCTACACCTTC	CASSEGEAEPYGYTF
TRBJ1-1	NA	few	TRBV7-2	TGTGCCAGCAGCCAGTTCGGGGGAACGACTGAAGCTTTCTTT	CASSQFGGTTEAFF
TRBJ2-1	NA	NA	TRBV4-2	TGTGCCAGCAGCCACTCCCCGGTGGCGGATGAGCAGTTCTTC	CASSHSPVADEQFF
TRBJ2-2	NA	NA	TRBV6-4	TGTGCCAGCAGTGACTCTAGCGGACACACCGGGGAGCTGTTTTTT	CASSDSSGHTGELFF
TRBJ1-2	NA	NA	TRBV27	TGTGCCAGCAGTTTGGCCGGGTCTTTACCAGGCTACACCTTC	CASSLAGSLPGYTF
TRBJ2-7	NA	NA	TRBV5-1	TGCGCCAGCAGCATACAGACAGGCTCCTACGAGCAGTACTTC	CASSIQTGSYEQYF
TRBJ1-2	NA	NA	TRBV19	TGTGCCAGTAGTATTCCTACATTGGCCAACTATGGCTACACCTTC	CASSIPTLANYGYTF
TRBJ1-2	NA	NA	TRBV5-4	TGTGCCAGCAGCTTGGCCGGGCAGGTCGCCCGAGGCTACACCTTC	CASSLAGQVARGYTF
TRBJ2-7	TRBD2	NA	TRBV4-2	TGTGCCAGCAGCCAGTCTAGCGGGGTGGGCCACGAGCAGTACTTC	CASSQSSGVGHEQYF
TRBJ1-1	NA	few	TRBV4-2	TGTGCCAGCAGCCAAGGGCGTACGGGTCCAAACACTGAAGCTTTCTTT	CASSQGRTGPNTEAFF
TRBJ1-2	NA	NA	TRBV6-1	TGTGCCAGCAGCCGACAGATATCCTATGGCTACACCTTC	CASSRQISYGYTF
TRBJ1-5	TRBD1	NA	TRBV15	TGTGCCACCAGCAGAAGAGGGGGCGTGGAGCCCCAGCATTTT	CATSRRGGVEPQHF
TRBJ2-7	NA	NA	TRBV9	TGTGCCAGCAGCCCCGGGGGGCGGGAGCAGTACTTC	CASSPGGREQYF
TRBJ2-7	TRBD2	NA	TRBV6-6	TGTGCCAGCACGTCACTAGCGGGAGACTACGAGCAGTACTTC	CASTSLAGDYEQYF
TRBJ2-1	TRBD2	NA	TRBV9	TGTGCCAGCAGCGTAGGTAGCGGGGGTTACAATGAGCAGTTCTTC	CASSVGSGGYNEQFF
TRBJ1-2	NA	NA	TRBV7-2	TGTGCCAGCAGGGTCTCGGCTAACTATGGCTACACCTTC	CASRVSANYGYTF
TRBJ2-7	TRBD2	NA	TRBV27	TGTGCCAGCAGTCCGGGACTAGCCCCCTCCTACGAGCAGTACTTC	CASSPGLAPSYEQYF
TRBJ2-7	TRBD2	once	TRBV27	TGTGCCACCTCCGAGCGGGGGGGCTACGAGCAGTACTTC	CATSERGGYEQYF
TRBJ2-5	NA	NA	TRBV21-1	TGTGCCAGCAGCATGACCCCTCATTCGCAAGAGACCCAGTACTTC	CASSMTPHSQETQYF
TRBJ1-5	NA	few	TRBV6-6	TGTGCCAGCAGTTACTATGAGGATCAGCCCCAGCATTTT	CASSYYEDQPQHF